These T cell receptor beta chains were read from a single sample in a study of human T cells and chemical hapten exposure. One entry per CDR3 protein results from TCRdb running MiXCR on the RACE reads. The sample has roughly 380,000 distinct CDR3 sequences, approximately 5.1% seen once. The specimen comprised whole blood, sampled in connection with sensitization to the hapten diphenylcyclopropenone (DPC). The receptor source for this set is a woman between 45 and 65 years old with alopecia areata. Some clones in this sample may be carry-over from other donors' samples. Each CDR3 is given with its conserved first and last residue. Each record gives: clone size, D gene, V gene, J gene, CDR3 protein, CDR3 DNA. The D gene is left open where the match is weak. Where a row states a size, it is once, few, many or the class of an expanded clone; other rows omit it.

clone_size: many; d_call: TRBD2; v_call: TRBV11-2; j_call: TRBJ2-1; cdr3_aa: CASSLVGIAGGPMTQFF; cdr3_nt: TGTGCCAGCAGCTTAGTTGGTATAGCGGGGGGACCAATGACGCAGTTCTTC
clone_size: many; d_call: TRBD1; v_call: TRBV7-9; j_call: TRBJ1-2; cdr3_aa: CASSLGTGPYGYTF; cdr3_nt: TGTGCCAGCAGCTTAGGGACAGGGCCCTATGGCTACACCTTC
clone_size: few; d_call: .; v_call: TRBV20-1; j_call: TRBJ1-6; cdr3_aa: CSARQDPNSPLHF; cdr3_nt: TGCAGTGCGCGACAGGACCCTAATTCACCCCTCCACTTT
clone_size: many; d_call: .; v_call: TRBV6-6; j_call: TRBJ2-4; cdr3_aa: CASSQDGAQYF; cdr3_nt: TGTGCCAGCAGTCAGGACGGCGCTCAGTACTTC
clone_size: few; d_call: TRBD2; v_call: TRBV28; j_call: TRBJ2-7; cdr3_aa: CASSPPTSGRNQYF; cdr3_nt: TGTGCCAGCAGTCCCCCGACTAGCGGGAGAAACCAGTACTTC
clone_size: many; d_call: .; v_call: TRBV20-1; j_call: TRBJ2-1; cdr3_aa: CSAIPGAWEQFF; cdr3_nt: TGCAGTGCTATTCCAGGGGCTTGGGAGCAGTTCTTC
clone_size: few; d_call: .; v_call: TRBV4-2; j_call: TRBJ1-6; cdr3_aa: CASSQESTNLHNSPLHF; cdr3_nt: TGTGCCAGCAGCCAAGAATCGACCAACCTTCATAATTCACCCCTCCACTTT
clone_size: many; d_call: TRBD2; v_call: TRBV7-6; j_call: TRBJ2-3; cdr3_aa: CASSRRPGLAGKDTDTQYF; cdr3_nt: TGTGCCAGCAGCAGACGCCCGGGACTAGCGGGGAAGGACACAGATACGCAGTATTTT
clone_size: .; d_call: TRBD1; v_call: TRBV7-9; j_call: TRBJ1-2; cdr3_aa: CASSLGDRAWGYTF; cdr3_nt: TGTGCCAGCAGCTTAGGGGACAGGGCGTGGGGCTACACCTTC
clone_size: many; d_call: .; v_call: TRBV9; j_call: TRBJ2-7; cdr3_aa: CASSNGQLTYEQYF; cdr3_nt: TGTGCCAGCAGCAATGGACAGTTGACCTACGAGCAGTACTTC
clone_size: many; d_call: .; v_call: TRBV6-1; j_call: TRBJ2-3; cdr3_aa: CASSGQVGGLTDTQYF; cdr3_nt: TGTGCCAGCAGTGGACAGGTGGGGGGTCTCACAGATACGCAGTATTTT
clone_size: few; d_call: .; v_call: TRBV29-1; j_call: TRBJ1-4; cdr3_aa: CSVDGGAVEKLFF; cdr3_nt: TGCAGCGTTGACGGCGGGGCTGTTGAAAAACTGTTTTTT
clone_size: many; d_call: .; v_call: TRBV20-1; j_call: TRBJ2-5; cdr3_aa: CSARDGSETQYF; cdr3_nt: TGCAGTGCTAGAGATGGGTCGGAGACCCAGTACTTC
clone_size: .; d_call: .; v_call: TRBV3-1; j_call: TRBJ2-7; cdr3_aa: CASSQDPGAYEQYF; cdr3_nt: TGTGCCAGCAGCCAAGATCCGGGAGCCTACGAGCAGTACTTC
clone_size: many; d_call: TRBD2; v_call: TRBV4-3; j_call: TRBJ2-1; cdr3_aa: CASSQGRASGRGEQFF; cdr3_nt: TGCGCCAGCAGCCAAGGGCGGGCTAGCGGGAGAGGTGAGCAGTTCTTC
clone_size: many; d_call: TRBD2; v_call: TRBV10-1; j_call: TRBJ2-3; cdr3_aa: CASSEKREKYF; cdr3_nt: TGCGCCAGCAGTGAAAAGCGGGAGAAGTATTTT
clone_size: .; d_call: .; v_call: TRBV20-1; j_call: TRBJ2-2; cdr3_aa: CSASRANTGELFF; cdr3_nt: TGCAGTGCTAGTCGCGCGAACACCGGGGAGCTGTTTTTT
clone_size: .; d_call: TRBD2; v_call: TRBV7-2; j_call: TRBJ2-2; cdr3_aa: CASSSDKRGRNTGELFF; cdr3_nt: TGTGCCAGCAGCTCAGATAAGCGGGGGAGGAACACCGGGGAGCTGTTTTTT
clone_size: many; d_call: TRBD2; v_call: TRBV10-2; j_call: TRBJ2-2; cdr3_aa: CASSGSSGRANTGELFF; cdr3_nt: TGCGCCAGCAGTGGTTCTAGCGGGAGGGCGAACACCGGGGAGCTGTTTTTT
clone_size: many; d_call: TRBD1; v_call: TRBV2; j_call: TRBJ2-2; cdr3_aa: CATGQGNTGELFF; cdr3_nt: TGTGCCACAGGACAGGGGAACACCGGGGAGCTGTTTTTT
clone_size: .; d_call: .; v_call: TRBV29-1; j_call: TRBJ1-6; cdr3_aa: CSVGTVGNSPLHF; cdr3_nt: TGCAGCGTTGGCACGGTGGGTAATTCACCCCTCCACTTT
clone_size: many; d_call: .; v_call: TRBV28; j_call: TRBJ1-2; cdr3_aa: CASSLIHRINYGYTF; cdr3_nt: TGTGCCAGCAGTTTAATACACAGAATTAACTATGGCTACACCTTC
clone_size: .; d_call: .; v_call: TRBV19; j_call: TRBJ1-5; cdr3_aa: CASSIGDRGNQPQHF; cdr3_nt: TGTGCCAGTAGTATTGGTGACCGGGGCAATCAGCCCCAGCATTTT
clone_size: few; d_call: .; v_call: TRBV7-2; j_call: TRBJ1-5; cdr3_aa: CASSLEFRTAPDQPQHF; cdr3_nt: TGTGCCAGCAGCTTAGAATTCCGGACAGCTCCAGATCAGCCCCAGCATTTT
clone_size: few; d_call: TRBD2; v_call: TRBV20-1; j_call: TRBJ2-3; cdr3_aa: CSARGPGLENTDTQYF; cdr3_nt: TGCAGTGCTAGAGGACCCGGACTAGAGAACACAGATACGCAGTATTTT
clone_size: .; d_call: TRBD1; v_call: TRBV20-1; j_call: TRBJ1-2; cdr3_aa: CSARTGESYGYTF; cdr3_nt: TGCAGTGCCCGGACAGGGGAGAGCTATGGCTACACCTTC
clone_size: many; d_call: .; v_call: TRBV12-3/TRBV12-4; j_call: TRBJ1-2; cdr3_aa: CASRRVTGLNYGYTF; cdr3_nt: TGTGCCAGCAGGCGTGTTACAGGCCTTAACTATGGCTACACCTTC
clone_size: few; d_call: TRBD2; v_call: TRBV12-3/TRBV12-4; j_call: TRBJ2-5; cdr3_aa: CASTLSGVQETQYF; cdr3_nt: TGTGCCAGCACTCTTAGCGGGGTACAAGAGACCCAGTACTTC
clone_size: few; d_call: .; v_call: TRBV21-1; j_call: TRBJ2-3; cdr3_aa: CARDTQYF; cdr3_nt: TGTGCCAGGGATACGCAGTATTTT
clone_size: .; d_call: TRBD2; v_call: TRBV12-3/TRBV12-4; j_call: TRBJ2-7; cdr3_aa: CASSLVPIAGGPYEQYF; cdr3_nt: TGTGCCAGCAGTTTAGTCCCAATAGCGGGAGGGCCCTACGAGCAGTACTTC
clone_size: .; d_call: .; v_call: TRBV5-4; j_call: TRBJ2-7; cdr3_aa: CASSSVRDEQYF; cdr3_nt: TGTGCCAGCAGCTCTGTCCGGGACGAGCAGTACTTC
clone_size: .; d_call: .; v_call: TRBV21-1; j_call: TRBJ1-1; cdr3_aa: CASSNVQAFF; cdr3_nt: TGTGCCAGCAGCAATGTCCAAGCTTTCTTT
clone_size: few; d_call: TRBD1; v_call: TRBV30; j_call: TRBJ2-4; cdr3_aa: CAWSKETGRKDIQYF; cdr3_nt: TGTGCCTGGAGTAAGGAGACAGGGAGAAAAGACATTCAGTACTTC
clone_size: many; d_call: TRBD1; v_call: TRBV6-5; j_call: TRBJ2-1; cdr3_aa: CASSYGTGGYNEQFF; cdr3_nt: TGTGCCAGCAGTTACGGGACAGGGGGGTACAATGAGCAGTTCTTC
clone_size: many; d_call: .; v_call: TRBV6-5; j_call: TRBJ1-1; cdr3_aa: CASRRDLGSGTEAFF; cdr3_nt: TGTGCCAGCAGGCGGGACTTAGGGAGTGGCACTGAAGCTTTCTTT
clone_size: many; d_call: .; v_call: TRBV7-2; j_call: TRBJ2-3; cdr3_aa: CASSLGVQGRTDTQYF; cdr3_nt: TGTGCCAGCAGCTTAGGGGTGCAGGGGCGCACAGATACGCAGTATTTT
clone_size: few; d_call: .; v_call: TRBV29-1; j_call: TRBJ2-7; cdr3_aa: CSVLSGGPYEQYF; cdr3_nt: TGCAGCGTTTTGTCTGGCGGTCCCTACGAGCAGTACTTC
clone_size: few; d_call: .; v_call: TRBV9; j_call: TRBJ1-6; cdr3_aa: CASSVGGQPTNSPLHF; cdr3_nt: TGTGCCAGCAGCGTAGGGGGGCAGCCCACCAATTCACCCCTCCACTTT
clone_size: few; d_call: .; v_call: TRBV28; j_call: TRBJ2-1; cdr3_aa: CASAGLESSYNEQFF; cdr3_nt: TGTGCCAGCGCGGGACTCGAGAGCTCCTACAATGAGCAGTTCTTC
clone_size: many; d_call: TRBD1; v_call: TRBV4-1; j_call: TRBJ1-3; cdr3_aa: CASSPGDRVSGNTIYF; cdr3_nt: TGCGCCAGCAGCCCTGGCGACAGGGTCTCTGGAAACACCATATATTTT
clone_size: few; d_call: TRBD1; v_call: TRBV27; j_call: TRBJ2-7; cdr3_aa: CASSDRGLYEQYF; cdr3_nt: TGTGCCTCCTCGGACAGGGGGCTCTACGAGCAGTACTTC
clone_size: .; d_call: TRBD1; v_call: TRBV2; j_call: TRBJ1-6; cdr3_aa: CASSHTFETGDNSPLHF; cdr3_nt: TGTGCCAGCAGCCACACCTTCGAGACAGGGGACAATTCACCCCTCCACTTT
clone_size: many; d_call: TRBD2; v_call: TRBV2; j_call: TRBJ2-1; cdr3_aa: CASSEAPRTSGYSYNEQFF; cdr3_nt: TGTGCCAGCAGTGAAGCTCCTAGGACTAGCGGGTACTCCTACAATGAGCAGTTCTTC
clone_size: many; d_call: .; v_call: TRBV5-1; j_call: TRBJ1-1; cdr3_aa: CASSLEGYVEAFF; cdr3_nt: TGCGCCAGCAGCTTGGAGGGGTACGTTGAAGCTTTCTTT
clone_size: many; d_call: .; v_call: TRBV2; j_call: TRBJ2-1; cdr3_aa: CASSPGRSEQFF; cdr3_nt: TGTGCCAGCAGCCCCGGACGGAGTGAGCAGTTCTTC
clone_size: many; d_call: TRBD2; v_call: TRBV28; j_call: TRBJ2-3; cdr3_aa: CASSLVAGGSDTQYF; cdr3_nt: TGTGCCAGCAGTTTAGTAGCGGGAGGATCAGATACGCAGTATTTT
clone_size: many; d_call: .; v_call: TRBV7-8; j_call: TRBJ2-5; cdr3_aa: CASSSGQRETQYF; cdr3_nt: TGTGCCAGCAGCTCAGGACAGCGAGAGACCCAGTACTTC
clone_size: many; d_call: .; v_call: TRBV7-3; j_call: TRBJ2-1; cdr3_aa: CASSFGVGEQFF; cdr3_nt: TGTGCCAGCAGCTTCGGGGTCGGGGAGCAGTTCTTC
clone_size: many; d_call: TRBD1; v_call: TRBV6-2/TRBV6-3; j_call: TRBJ2-7; cdr3_aa: CASTPGQNPHEQYF; cdr3_nt: TGTGCCAGCACCCCGGGACAGAACCCACACGAGCAGTACTTC
clone_size: many; d_call: .; v_call: TRBV29-1; j_call: TRBJ2-5; cdr3_aa: CSVVQYQETQYF; cdr3_nt: TGCAGCGTCGTACAGTACCAAGAGACCCAGTACTTC
clone_size: many; d_call: .; v_call: TRBV7-2; j_call: TRBJ2-5; cdr3_aa: CASRPERAQETQYF; cdr3_nt: TGTGCCAGCAGGCCCGAGAGGGCTCAAGAGACCCAGTACTTC
clone_size: few; d_call: .; v_call: TRBV28; j_call: TRBJ2-2; cdr3_aa: CASSLFRSENTGELFF; cdr3_nt: TGTGCCAGCAGTTTATTTCGGAGCGAGAACACCGGGGAGCTGTTTTTT
clone_size: .; d_call: .; v_call: TRBV6-1; j_call: TRBJ1-1; cdr3_aa: CASSEAPGRGTEAFF; cdr3_nt: TGTGCCAGCAGTGAAGCGCCCGGGAGAGGTACTGAAGCTTTCTTT
clone_size: .; d_call: .; v_call: TRBV5-1; j_call: TRBJ1-5; cdr3_aa: CASSLVGLSFDRLDQPQHF; cdr3_nt: TGCGCCAGCAGCTTGGTGGGGTTGTCCTTTGACAGGCTGGATCAGCCCCAGCATTTT
clone_size: .; d_call: .; v_call: TRBV9; j_call: TRBJ1-5; cdr3_aa: CASSVDAGANQPQHF; cdr3_nt: TGTGCCAGCAGCGTAGATGCAGGCGCTAATCAGCCCCAGCATTTT
clone_size: many; d_call: TRBD2; v_call: TRBV4-3; j_call: TRBJ2-1; cdr3_aa: CASSQVGGRVYNEQFF; cdr3_nt: TGCGCCAGCAGCCAAGTAGGCGGGAGGGTCTACAATGAGCAGTTCTTC
clone_size: few; d_call: .; v_call: TRBV15; j_call: TRBJ1-5; cdr3_aa: CATSREPLGGSQPQHF; cdr3_nt: TGTGCCACCAGCAGAGAGCCCCTTGGGGGAAGCCAGCCCCAGCATTTT
clone_size: .; d_call: TRBD2; v_call: TRBV9; j_call: TRBJ2-3; cdr3_aa: CASSATSFPDTQYF; cdr3_nt: TGTGCCAGCAGCGCGACTAGCTTCCCAGATACGCAGTATTTT
clone_size: .; d_call: TRBD1; v_call: TRBV6-1; j_call: TRBJ2-7; cdr3_aa: CASSPGTGFEQYF; cdr3_nt: TGTGCCAGCAGTCCCGGGACAGGGTTCGAGCAGTACTTC